This T cell receptor beta chain came from a study of T cells in Graves' hyperthyroidism and ophthalmopathy (dated by TCRdb to about 2019). In terms of the full investigation: Peripheral blood samples were taken at the time of initial diagnosis, prior to any treatment. The paper describes TCR Vbeta CDR3 sequencing of around 130 peripheral blood samples, made up of about 41 ophthalmopathy patients, roughly 80 hyperthyroidism patients and 17 progressor patients. Once sampling was done, hyperthyroidism patients were given methimazole at a starting dose of 30 mg daily, whereas ophthalmopathy patients were given high-dose intravenous methylprednisolone. In addition, the study compared T-cell repertoires in thyroid tissue and in blood from six Graves' hyperthyroidism patients. To identify distinguishing TCR V-J signatures, a discovery cohort of about a hundred patients was used, comprising 43 with Graves' ophthalmopathy and 57 with stable Graves' hyperthyroidism. Whether ophthalmopathy could be predicted prospectively was tested in an independent validation cohort made up of some 20 hyperthyroidism patients plus 17 patients who later progressed to ophthalmopathy. For training and testing, the 100 patients in the discovery cohort were randomly divided in a 7:3 ratio.

The TCR beta CDR3 regions were amplified from the RNA transcripts. The first round of RT-PCR for the TCR CDR3 was performed with the HTBI primer set and the Qiagen OneStep RT-PCR kit. Libraries were constructed in a second round of multiplex PCR, after which size selection and purification were carried out. Paired-end sequencing of the libraries was performed with 100 bp reads on an Illumina HiSeq2000. In the authors' own workflow: SOAPnuke was used to process the raw data, removing reads that contained adapters or uncalled bases, had a mean Phred below 15, or lacked an exact match to the constant primer or identifier. High-quality paired reads were merged using COPE v1.2.5, and each unique nucleotide sequence was defined as a clonotype. MiTCR v1.1 was used to align the clonotypes against IMGT TRBV, TRBD and TRBJ reference segments. Only V-J combinations with frequency above 0.0001, covering 99.2% of repertoires, were analysed. The TCS score was defined as F50 (clonal expansion) divided by E x V (chaos), with BLOSUM62-based TCRdist calculated between CDR3 peptides within each V-J. Welch's t-statistics and random forest reduced some 510 V-J features to fewer than 15, which were used in a naive Bayes classifier (R e1071). TCRdb ran its own pipeline on the public reads, namely fastp trimming at Q25 and MiXCR clone calling, and kept in-frame beta chains. Every CDR3 protein is listed once, alongside the most common genes and DNA of its rows. TCRdb's processing, not the study's, gives the V and J calls here. The sample table holds around 450,000 distinct CDR3 sequences, of which around 16% were seen once. Together, the top ten hold just under 8% of the sample.

About this clonotype: It has no known antigen specificity. It has no much larger one-base neighbor in the sample; base qualities were not kept.

A patient counted as having stable Graves' hyperthyroidism if no progression to ophthalmopathy occurred over 18 months of follow-up. Hyperthyroidism patients were aged 18 to 65 years and newly diagnosed, with disease duration of less than 2 months. Patients with uncontrolled infections, other autoimmune diseases, pregnancy or lactation were excluded. Diagnoses were established on the basis of clinical symptoms, serum thyroxine and TRAb, thyroid ultrasound, and orbital computed tomography. PBMCs were isolated from roughly 10 ml of fresh peripheral blood by Ficoll-Paque density gradient centrifugation. Total RNA was extracted with Trizol reagent, and quality was checked on an Agilent 2100 Bioanalyzer. CDR1 and CDR2, looked up from the germline V gene (reference sequence), are LGHDT and YNNKEL. V trim: 0 bases; J trim: 3 bases; unmatched bases: 3. Taken from cysteine to phenylalanine, the CDR3 has 15 residues. Only CDR3 DNA remains: 45 bases, in frame from the first base.

Study-level results and caveats: No statistical method was used to set the sample size in advance, and investigators knew the group allocation. A model built on a 13 V-J signature distinguished ophthalmopathy from stable hyperthyroidism, reaching roughly 88% sensitivity and under 84% specificity in cross-validation and 80%/75% in testing. Most expanded thyroid clonotypes (frequency above 0.001) were also detected in blood, suggesting blood repertoires may reflect thyroid immune responses. In validation, progression to ophthalmopathy was predicted by the model with 55% to 71% sensitivity and just over 72% specificity, a median of approximately 6.5 months before onset.

The rearrangement joined TRBV3-1 to TRBJ2-5; TRBD2 matches 8 bases in the middle. Material: blood. This clonotype was sampled from a woman aged 18-29 years with Graves' hyperthyroidism. Here the CDR3 is given as CASSQDSGIKETQYF. DNA sequence: TGTGCCAGCAGCCAAGATAGCGGGATCAAAGAGACCCAGTACTTC.